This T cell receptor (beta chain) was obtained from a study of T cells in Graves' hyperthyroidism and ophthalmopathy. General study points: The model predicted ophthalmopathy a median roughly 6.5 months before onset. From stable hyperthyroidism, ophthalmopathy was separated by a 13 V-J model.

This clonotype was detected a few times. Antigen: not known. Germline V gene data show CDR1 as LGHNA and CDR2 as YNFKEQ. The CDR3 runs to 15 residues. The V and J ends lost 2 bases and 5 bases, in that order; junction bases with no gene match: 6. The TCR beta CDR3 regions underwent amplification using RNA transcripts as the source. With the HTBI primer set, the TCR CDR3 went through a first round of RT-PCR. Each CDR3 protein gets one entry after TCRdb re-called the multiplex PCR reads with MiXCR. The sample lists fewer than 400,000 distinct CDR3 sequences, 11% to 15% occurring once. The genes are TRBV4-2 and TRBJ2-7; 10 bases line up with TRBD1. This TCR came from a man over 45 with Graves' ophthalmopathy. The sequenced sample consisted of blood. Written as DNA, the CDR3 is TGTGCCAGCAGCCAAAGGGACAGGGGATCCAACGAGCAGTACTTC. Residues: CASSQRDRGSNEQYF.